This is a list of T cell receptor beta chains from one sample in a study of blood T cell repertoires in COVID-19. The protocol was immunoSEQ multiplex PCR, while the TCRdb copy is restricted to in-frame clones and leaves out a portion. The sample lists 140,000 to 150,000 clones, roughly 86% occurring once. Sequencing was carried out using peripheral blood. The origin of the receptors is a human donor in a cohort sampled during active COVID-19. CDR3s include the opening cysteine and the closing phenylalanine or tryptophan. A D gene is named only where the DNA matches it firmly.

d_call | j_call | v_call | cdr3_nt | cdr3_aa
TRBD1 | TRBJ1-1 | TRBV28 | TGTGCCAGCAGTTTAAATCCAGGGGGTTTGCGCACTGAAGCTTTCTTT | CASSLNPGGLRTEAFF
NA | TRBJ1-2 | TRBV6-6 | TGTGCCAGCAGTTACTCGGGGGCCAGGGCTGACACCTTC | CASSYSGARADTF
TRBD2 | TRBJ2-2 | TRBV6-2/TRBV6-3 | TGTGCCAGCAGCCCGACTAGCGGGGAAAACACCGGGGAGCTGTTTTTT | CASSPTSGENTGELFF
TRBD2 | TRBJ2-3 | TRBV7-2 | TGTGCCAGCAGCTACCGGCCGGGACTAGCGGGGACCACAGATACGCAGTATTTT | CASSYRPGLAGTTDTQYF
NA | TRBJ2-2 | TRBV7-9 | TGTGCCAGCAGCTTATCCGGTGCGACGAACACCGGGGAGCTGTTTTTT | CASSLSGATNTGELFF
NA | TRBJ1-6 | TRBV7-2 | TGTGCCAGCAGCAGGGGTCCCTATAATTCACCCCTCCACTTT | CASSRGPYNSPLHF
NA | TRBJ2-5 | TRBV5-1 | TGCGCCAGCAGCTTGGGTGCGGGCCAAGAGACCCAGTACTTC | CASSLGAGQETQYF
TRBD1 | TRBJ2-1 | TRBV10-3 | TGTGCCATCAGCCGCGAGACAGGGACGTACAATGAGCAGTTCTTC | CAISRETGTYNEQFF
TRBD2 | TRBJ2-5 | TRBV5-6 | TGTGCCAGCAGCTTGGTGAGACTAGCGGGGAAGGAGACCCAGTACTTC | CASSLVRLAGKETQYF
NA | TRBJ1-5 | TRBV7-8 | TGTGCCAGCAGCCGGTTCACAGGTCAGCCCCAGCATTTT | CASSRFTGQPQHF
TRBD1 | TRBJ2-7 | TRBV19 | TGTGCCAGTAGCTCCCGGGACAGGGTCTACGAGCAGTACTTC | CASSSRDRVYEQYF
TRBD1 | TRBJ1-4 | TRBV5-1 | TGCGCCAGCAGCTTGGGGACAGGGGAAGACGGAAAACTGTTTTTT | CASSLGTGEDGKLFF
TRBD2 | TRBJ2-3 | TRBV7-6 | TGTGCCAGCAGCTTAGTAACGGGACTAGGGGCAGATACGCAGTATTTT | CASSLVTGLGADTQYF